This TCR beta chain emerged from a study of blood T cell repertoires in COVID-19. Study summary: Samples of COVID-19 (acute and convalescent) were obtained from the United States, Italy and Spain.

Measured with immunoSEQ multiplex PCR; TCRdb has only the in-frame clones, and not every one. Of 150,000 to 180,000 clones listed, roughly 84% are singletons. V was trimmed by 0 bases and J by 2 bases, leaving 4 bases between them. CDR3 length: 13 residues. Germline V gene lookup returns CDR1 SGHNT and CDR2 YENEEA. Sequenced input: peripheral blood. The TCR comes from a woman in her fifties or sixties with COVID-19, enrolled during active disease. This chain connects TRBV11-3 to TRBJ1-1, with no clear D. The CDR3 bases are TGTGCCAGCAGCTTAGACCTTAACACTGAAGCTTTCTTT. This sequence encodes CASSLDLNTEAFF. Full variable domain (missing parts from reference TRBV11-3 and TRBJ1-1): EAGVVQSPRYKIIEKKQPVAFWCNPISGHNTLYWYLQNLGQGPELLIRYENEEAVDDSQLPKDRFSAERLKGVDSTLKIQPAELGDSAVYLCASSLDLNTEAFFGQGTRLTVV.